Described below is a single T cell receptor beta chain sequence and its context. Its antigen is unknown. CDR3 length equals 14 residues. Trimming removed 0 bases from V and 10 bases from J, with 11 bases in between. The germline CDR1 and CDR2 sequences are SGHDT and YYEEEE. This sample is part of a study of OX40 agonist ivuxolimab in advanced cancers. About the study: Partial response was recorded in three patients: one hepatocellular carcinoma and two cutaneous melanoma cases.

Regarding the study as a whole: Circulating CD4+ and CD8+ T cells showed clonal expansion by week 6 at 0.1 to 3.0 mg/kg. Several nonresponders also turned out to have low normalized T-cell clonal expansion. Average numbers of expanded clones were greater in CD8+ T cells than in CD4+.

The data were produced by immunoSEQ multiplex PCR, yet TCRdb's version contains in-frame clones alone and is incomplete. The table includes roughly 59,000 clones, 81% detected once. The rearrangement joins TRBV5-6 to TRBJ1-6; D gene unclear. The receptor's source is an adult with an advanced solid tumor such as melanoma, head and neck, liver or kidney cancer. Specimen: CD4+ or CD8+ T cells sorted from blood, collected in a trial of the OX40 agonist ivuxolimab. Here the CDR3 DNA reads TGTGCCAGCAGCTTGGCGGATTTCGAATCACCCCTCCACTTT. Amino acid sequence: CASSLADFESPLHF.